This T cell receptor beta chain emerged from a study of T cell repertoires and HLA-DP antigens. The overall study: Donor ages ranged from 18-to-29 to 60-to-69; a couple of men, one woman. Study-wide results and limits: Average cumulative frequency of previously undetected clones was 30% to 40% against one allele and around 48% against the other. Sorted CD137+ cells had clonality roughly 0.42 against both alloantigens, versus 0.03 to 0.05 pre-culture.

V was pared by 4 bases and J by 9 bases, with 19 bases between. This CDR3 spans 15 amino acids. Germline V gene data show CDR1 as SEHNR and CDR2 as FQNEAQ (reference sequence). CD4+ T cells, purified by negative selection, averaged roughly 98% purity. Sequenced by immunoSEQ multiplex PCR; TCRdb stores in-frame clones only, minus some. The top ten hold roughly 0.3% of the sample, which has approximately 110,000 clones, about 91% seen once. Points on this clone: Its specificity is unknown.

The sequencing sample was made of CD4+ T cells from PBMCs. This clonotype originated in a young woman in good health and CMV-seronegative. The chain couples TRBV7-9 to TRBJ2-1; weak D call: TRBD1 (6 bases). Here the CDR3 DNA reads TGTGCCAGCAGCTCGGGGTGGACTTCGGACAGTGAGCAGTTCTTC. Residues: CASSSGWTSDSEQFF.